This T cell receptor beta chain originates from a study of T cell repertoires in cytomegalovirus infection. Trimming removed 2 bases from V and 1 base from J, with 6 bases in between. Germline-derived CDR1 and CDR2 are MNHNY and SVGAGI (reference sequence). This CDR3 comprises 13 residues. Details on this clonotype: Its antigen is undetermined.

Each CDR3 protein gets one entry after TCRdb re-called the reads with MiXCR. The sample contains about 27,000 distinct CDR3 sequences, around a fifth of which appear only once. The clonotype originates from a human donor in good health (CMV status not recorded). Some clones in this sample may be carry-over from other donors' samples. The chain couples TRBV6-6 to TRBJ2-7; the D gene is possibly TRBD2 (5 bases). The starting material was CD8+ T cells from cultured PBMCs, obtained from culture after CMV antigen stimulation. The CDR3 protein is CASSYGGSYEQYF. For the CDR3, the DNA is TGTGCCAGCAGTTACGGCGGGTCCTACGAGCAGTACTTC.